This T cell receptor beta chain was recovered during a study of T-cell reconstitution after alpha-beta-depleted transplantation in children. Germline V gene data show CDR1 as LGHDT and CDR2 as YNNKEL (reference sequence). The ends were cut back, 0 bases at V and 9 bases at J, with 12 bases in the middle. The CDR3 is 14 amino acids. This clonotype turned up a few times. TCRbeta library preparation incorporated unique molecular identifiers. MiXCR, run by TCRdb on the PCR reads, gives a single entry per CDR3 protein. Of some 600,000 distinct CDR3 sequences in the sample, 13% were seen once. The TCR sequence derives from a male patient aged 10-17 years who had a stem cell transplant for acute myeloid leukemia, so the T cells may come from the graft donor. Here the sequenced sample was PBMCs, mostly from graft donor cells, taken 360 days after TCRalphabeta/CD19-depleted stem cell transplant. V and J are TRBV3-1 and TRBJ1-5; D remains unclear. CDR3 region: CASSQDIAVLPQHF. Here the CDR3 DNA reads TGTGCCAGCAGCCAAGATATCGCAGTTTTGCCCCAGCATTTT.